This TCR beta chain was obtained from a study of shared clonotypes between healthy human individuals (dated by TCRdb to the early 2020s). About the full investigation: The cohort comprised a couple of women and a few men aged 18 to 49 years. Different laboratories and diverse techniques were used to prepare libraries and sequence TCR repertoires, to increase sequencing depth and limit assay-specific biases. Per donor, three plates each were used for CD4 naive and CD4 memory, two for CD8 naive, and one for CD8 memory. Each donor's leukapheresis produced roughly between roughly 0.85 and 9.5 billion PBMCs. To estimate repertoire size and how much clonotypes are shared between individuals, the study performed deep sequencing of blood TCR repertoires from roughly five healthy adults. The study at large found these results: Compared with non-shared clonotypes, clonotypes shared by all four sorted-subset donors had higher generation probabilities. The genetic and exposure-history diversity represented was limited by the small number of donors. Across a handful of donors, about 5% of naive CD4, approximately 3.6% of naive CD8, approximately 2.5% of memory CD4, and approximately 0.4% of memory CD8 clonotypes were shared. Sampling was restricted to blood, and TCR repertoires in tissue are likely to differ from TCR repertoires in blood. Estimated clonotype richness was generally larger for naive than for memory subsets. Based on pairwise subsampling, the degree of clonotype sharing among donors was expected to be affected by sequencing depth. Incomplete sequencing was indicated by rarefaction of sorted-subset datasets, despite the large sequencing depth.

Healthy HIV-negative adults with no recently reported acute infections or vaccinations were included as donors. Only Caucasian adults living in Nashville, Tennessee, USA were represented among the donors. CD4+ T cells were enriched through magnetic negative selection, after which naive cells were positively selected on CD45RA and the remaining negative fraction served as the memory subset. Blood was obtained by leukapheresis, after which PBMCs were separated by Ficoll-Histopaque density gradient centrifugation and cryopreserved in liquid nitrogen vapor phase. Analytical flow cytometry was used to check the purity and quantity of each magnetically sorted T cell population. Genomic DNA was isolated from each sorted fraction and quantified by UV absorbance on a Nanodrop 2000c. Regarding this clone: Its antigen is not yet known. Base qualities are not recorded, but no much larger clone differs from it by a single base.

V loses 2 bases of germline sequence and J loses 15 bases, and the interval between the two ends is 11 bases. CDR1 MGHDK and CDR2 SYGVNS are derived from the germline V gene. From cysteine to phenylalanine, the CDR3 is 11 amino acids long. Just CDR3 DNA is preserved here, 33 bases in frame from base 1. Using the deep immunoSEQ assay, TCR CDR3 regions were amplified from genomic DNA by multiplex PCR. Extracted genomic DNA from each cell subset was spread evenly across all wells of several immunoSEQ 96-well plates, with each plate serving as a replicate. For sorted subsets, approximately 200 ng of genomic DNA, equivalent to 30,000 or so T cell genomes, went into each replicate PCR. The purified libraries were quantified using a Qubit 3.0 fluorometer, sized with a Bioanalyzer 2100, and then quantified again using the KAPA Library Quantification kit. Every immunoSEQ 96-well plate was sequenced on a separate single-read 150-cycle Illumina NextSeq 550 flow cell. As for the authors' bioinformatics: Because the immunoSEQ output held only junctional sequences and lacked quality scores, the filtering could not match the filtering applied to full-length reads. Sequences were annotated with PyIR, a Python wrapper for IgBLAST v1.9, and V/J genes and CDR3 were assigned using IMGT germline references. Reads were filtered out if the reads had weak V/J assignments (E-value above 1e-6), no CDR3, stop codons, out-of-frame junctions, or ambiguous translated residues. V3J clonotypes were defined as sequences sharing an identical inferred V gene, J gene, and CDR3 amino acid sequence. To compute the percentage overlap between repertoires, the number of shared unique clonotypes was divided by the size of the smaller repertoire. Richness of each repertoire was evaluated using RTK rarefaction, the Chao1 estimator, and Recon v2.1 estimates of unobserved clonotypes. For all TCRbeta clonotypes obtained by the gDNA method from several donors, generation probabilities were computed with OLGA. TCRdb limited this immuneACCESS table to in-frame rearrangements with V and J called. A share of clones is missing; checked studies link under half to unresolved V genes, and the rest is unexplained. V, J and clone size are taken as reported in that table, and D and trimming were inferred from the DNA itself. The sample table lists around 1.6 million clones, approximately 98% of them with a count of one. The top ten hold less than 0.55% of the sample.

Input material: naive CD4+ T cells sorted from blood. What the cell subset or site label conveys for this sample: CD45RA+ positively selected. The sequence links TRBV25-1 to TRBJ2-1; there is no confident call for the D gene. The TCR comes from a man between 25 and 39 years old in good health. The nucleotides read TGTGCCAGCAGTGAACTCCTTCTCGCGTTCTTC. It specifies CASSELLLAFF.